The source of this T cell receptor beta chain is a study of blood T cells in healthy people across ages (dated by TCRdb to the mid-2010s). Background for the entire study: Template switching captured roughly one uniquely barcoded TCR beta cDNA molecule per two T cells in model experiments. To track age-related changes in TCR beta repertoire diversity, the study relied on deep sequencing normalized with unique cDNA molecular identifiers. The donors were split into four age groups: young (average 16 years), middle-aged (39), aged (roughly 60) and long-lived (approximately 89). The study analyzed two additional independent replicas of 1 million unique cDNA reads from the same blood draw for two donors, one aged 18 to 29 and one aged 80 or older. Donors of different ages were randomly distributed across sequencing lanes to avoid experimental bias.

On this clonotype itself: Its antigen target is currently unknown. Per-base quality was not reported, and no clone a single base away is much larger than it.

Systemically healthy Caucasian individuals from Russia, 35 to 50 in total and aged roughly 6 to 100 years, were included as donors. Each donor gave approximately 10 milliliters of peripheral blood, collected into EDTA-treated Vacutainer tubes. Ficoll-Paque density-gradient centrifugation was used to isolate PBMCs, with at least 6 million obtained per sample. Total RNA, at least 6 micrograms per sample, was extracted from PBMCs with Trizol reagent. For every donor, an aliquot of PBMCs went through flow cytometry to measure the percentages of naive CD45RAhigh/CD27high T cells. Receptor amplification or capture employed 5' RACE. The sample was run on an Illumina HiSeq 2500. A second PCR of roughly 7 to 12 cycles was run with a J-beta primer mix and a sample-barcoded 5' primer. A template-switch 5' adaptor carrying 12 random nucleotides introduced a unique molecular identifier onto each TCR beta cDNA molecule. At least 2.5 million CDR3-containing paired-end reads were obtained from each sample. First-strand cDNA synthesis was performed from all RNA using the Mint cDNA synthesis kit, with priming by a TRBC-specific oligonucleotide. Following uracil-DNA glycosylase treatment, a first 18-cycle PCR with universal primers M1SS and BC2_uni_R was performed on all cDNA. Per the authors' processing: Normalization of each sample was performed by random selection of 1 million high-quality reads, each carrying a distinct molecular identifier. Instead of being binned into consensus sequences, reads that shared molecular identifiers were thrown out. MiTCR, with a Q25 quality threshold and the strictest error-elimination algorithm, was used for CDR3 identification, clonotype clustering and error correction. A nonparametric unseen species model with Euler transformation was used to estimate lower-bound total TCR beta diversity. TCRdb redid the processing of the public reads, applying fastp at Q25 and MiXCR, and retained in-frame beta chains. All rows with the same CDR3 protein become a single entry with the most common DNA and genes. TCRdb, rather than the study authors, made the V and J calls. The sample includes hundreds of thousands of distinct CDR3 sequences, with roughly half observed a single time. 13% of the sample is taken by the ten largest.

What the research found in general, with its limitations: Estimates of total diversity based on one million sequenced T cells were considered lower bounds and underestimates. Compared with the aged group, the long-lived group had more naive CD4+ T cells, fewer expanded clones and increased TCR diversity, suggesting age selection. Because the CMV infection status of the donors was unknown, age-related changes in expanded clonotypes may potentially have been confounded. Observed TCR beta diversity per million T cells fell roughly linearly with age, and a significant reduction was already apparent by age around 39. There was a strong correlation between observed TCR beta diversity and the percentage of naive T cells measured by flow cytometry. Because profiling used bulk unsorted PBMCs, naive and antigen-experienced compartments could not be compared conclusively.

The CDR3 contains 15 residues, cysteine and phenylalanine counted. Only CDR3 DNA is held: 45 bases, read in frame from base 1. CDR1 and CDR2 are read off the germline V gene as SQVTM and ANQGSEA. From V the trimming removes 3 bases and from J it removes 4 bases, while the gene matches leave 8 bases of the junction unaccounted for. The TCR originated in a woman older than 75 in good health. The sequencing input was blood. The receptor chain draws on TRBV29-1 and TRBJ2-5; TRBD2 fits 10 bases in the junction. The CDR3 amino acid sequence is: CSVDPSGSFGETQYF. The DNA is as follows: TGCAGCGTTGATCCTAGCGGGAGCTTTGGAGAGACCCAGTACTTC.